This T cell receptor (beta chain) was identified during a study of cytomegalovirus exposure and HLA in healthy donors. Looking at the study overall: Prior work identified around 110 million unique TCR beta sequences in approximately 200 million T cells.

Germline values: CDR1 MNHNS, CDR2 SASEGT. V lost 3 bases, J lost 0 bases, and 12 bases lay in between. The CDR3 spans 16 residues. Notes on the study in general: Apart from CMV serostatus, no immune exposure information was available.

A remark on this clone: What it recognizes is unknown.

60 Vbeta and 13 Jbeta primers were used in PCR. Measured with immunoSEQ multiplex PCR; TCRdb has only the in-frame clones, and not every one. The table lists 100,000 to 150,000 clones, roughly 77% of them singletons. Sample: PBMCs. The gene calls are TRBV6-1 and TRBJ1-3; no definite D call. The clonotype originates from a woman in her 30s in good health and CMV-seronegative. The DNA of the CDR3 is TGTGCCAGCAGTGATCAGGTGCCCACCTCTGGAAACACCATATATTTT. It is translated as CASSDQVPTSGNTIYF.